These 21 T cell receptor beta chains share one sample of origin, sequenced in a study of T cell clonality in common variable immunodeficiency (dated by TCRdb to 2015 to 2017). The study at large found these results: Fewer deletions and N-nucleotide insertions were reportedly observed in CVID TCRbeta sequences, and highly modified clones with 13 or more V deletions were reportedly absent from CVID TCRbeta sequences.

The antigens of these receptors remain unknown. The receptor library was made with the immunoSEQ multiplex PCR assay. What TCRdb holds here is the immuneACCESS table cut down to in-frame rearrangements. Part of the clones is not present; checked against another copy, under half of the missing clones reflect an unresolved V gene, and the others are unexplained. In this sample, about 32,000 clones appear, none counted once only. The leading ten clones occupy 5% to 6.5% of the sample. The material sequenced was peripheral blood mononuclear cells. The receptor source for this set is a human donor with common variable immunodeficiency.

The table lists this clone with a few counts. The read is 3 residues too short to cover the CDR3 end, so that end is filled in from the germline J gene. V usage is TRBV30 and J usage is TRBJ1-6, with D possibly being TRBD1 (6 bases). The V end was cut by 4 bases, the J end by 7 bases, with 14 bases between. The CDR3 loop spans 14 amino acids. In germline, CDR1 is GTSNPN, CDR2 SVGIG (reference sequence). The CDR3 here is CAWTGGRANSPLHF. The CDR3 bases that were read are TGTGCCTGGACTGGGGGCAGGGCAAATTCACCC.

To note about this clone: The CDR3 extends 3 residues past the end of the read, so its final part is completed from the germline J gene. The chain recombines TRBV19 with TRBJ1-5; 7 bases are a match to TRBD1. The length of the CDR3 is 12 residues. Germline V CDR1 and CDR2: LNHDA, SQIVND (reference sequence). The V and J ends lost 6 bases and 5 bases, in that order; junction bases with no gene match: 1. The sequenced part of the CDR3 DNA is TGTGCCAGTAGCACAGGGGATCAGCCC. The encoded protein is CASSTGDQP. The entire CDR3 protein is CASSTGDQPQHF.

This clone came up many times. The sequence runs out 3 residues before the end of the CDR3; the remainder is reconstructed from the germline J gene. The J gene is TRBJ1-6, the V gene TRBV7-3; 10 nucleotides align to TRBD1. In germline, CDR1 is SGHTA, CDR2 FQGTGA. This CDR3 contains 17 residues. V gave up 2 bases and J gave up 7 bases; unmatched junction bases: 8. The CDR3 here is CASSLHELGQGNSPLHF. The sequenced part of the CDR3 DNA is TGTGCCAGCAGCTTACACGAACTGGGACAGGGGAATTCACCC.

In regard to this clone: The read falls 3 residues short of the CDR3 end, and the missing part is taken from the germline J gene. Other nucleotide sequences from this sample produce the same CDR3. The chain combines TRBV19 with TRBJ2-7; the match to TRBD2 covers 7 bases. Germline values: CDR1 LNHDA, CDR2 SQIVND (reference sequence). CDR3 length: 16 amino acids. V lost 7 bases, J lost 6 bases, and 18 bases stayed unmatched. The DNA read from the CDR3 is TGTGCCAGTACCCCAGTCGGGGGGTACCTCGCTTCCGAG. Residues: CASTPVGGYLASE. The entire CDR3 sequence reads CASTPVGGYLASEQYF.

As for this clone: From the germline J gene comes the end of the CDR3, since the read stops 3 residues before it. The rearrangement links TRBV30 to TRBJ2-7; D perhaps matches TRBD1 (6 bases). Germline V gene sequence: CDR1 GTSNPN, CDR2 SVGIG (reference sequence). This CDR3 is 13 amino acids long. V lost 8 bases and J 4 bases, leaving 18 bases between the germline ends. The CDR3 protein is CARLHTTGYEQYF. Incomplete CDR3 DNA: TGTGCCCGACTCCATACGACAGGTTACGAG.

The sequenced part of the CDR3 DNA is TGTGCCAGTAGCCCACAGAGTCTTAACTATGGC. This codes for CASSPQSLNYG. The CDR3 in full is CASSPQSLNYGYTF. This sequence joins TRBV19 and TRBJ1-2; D not resolved. The sequenced fragment ends 3 residues before the CDR3 boundary, so the rest is inferred from the germline J gene. The CDR3 has 14 residues. V was pared by 6 bases and J by 1 base, with 12 bases between. CDR1 and CDR2 from the germline V gene are LNHDA and SQIVND (reference sequence).

Points on this clone: The read terminates 3 residues before the CDR3 end, so the remaining end is supplied by the germline J gene. This chain joins TRBV18 and TRBJ1-1; D ambiguous. The germline V and J ends were trimmed by 3 bases and 4 bases, with 12 bases remaining between them. The CDR3 covers 14 residues. Per the germline V gene, CDR1 is KGHSH and CDR2 is LQKENI. The part of the CDR3 DNA that was read is TGTGCCAGCTCACCTTTGGTAAAGGGCACTGAA. It encodes CASSPLVKGTE. The entire CDR3 protein is CASSPLVKGTEAFF. The full variable domain, in which reference TRBV18 and TRBJ1-1 provide the parts outside the CDR3, is NAGVMQNPRHLVRRRGQEARLRCSPMKGHSHVYWYRQLPEEGLKFMVYLQKENIIDESGMPKERFSAEFPKEGPSILRIQQVVRGDSAAYFCASSPLVKGTEAFFGQGTRLTVV.

Notes on this clone: The CDR3 goes on 3 residues after the read ends, and that part is filled in from the germline J gene. This chain uses TRBV6-1 with TRBJ2-7; TRBD1 agrees at 9 bases. Germline CDR1 MNHNS, CDR2 SASEGT. Losses at the gene ends were 3 bases for V and 0 bases for J; bases not matched to a gene: 6. The CDR3 is made up of 16 amino acids. Partial CDR3 DNA: TGTGCCAGCAGTGATCCGGGACAGGGAAGCTCCTACGAG. It is translated as CASSDPGQGSSYE. In full, the CDR3 reads CASSDPGQGSSYEQYF.

This clone was recorded a few times. The read is 3 residues too short to cover the CDR3 end, so that end is filled in from the germline J gene. This rearrangement joins TRBV7-9 to TRBJ1-2; D call uncertain. This CDR3 has 14 residues. Trimming removed 7 bases at V and 5 bases at J, with 17 bases between. Germline-derived CDR1 and CDR2 are SEHNR and FQNEAQ (reference sequence). The covered CDR3 bases are TGTGCCAGCACCGTGACAACTCTTGGGTATGGC. Translation gives CASTVTTLGYG. The CDR3 in its entirety is CASTVTTLGYGYTF.

For this clone: The DNA ends 3 residues before the CDR3 does, and the rest of the CDR3 is filled in from the germline J gene. This chain uses TRBV10-1 with TRBJ2-7; 13 positions agree with TRBD2. Germline CDR1 WNHNN, CDR2 SYGVQD (reference sequence). Trimming removed 6 bases from V and 1 base from J; junction bases left unmatched: 0. This CDR3 has 14 amino acids. The CDR3 region is CASRTSGGSYEQYF. The CDR3 DNA, read in part, is TGCGCCAGCAGGACTAGCGGGGGGTCCTACGAG.

A word on this clone: The CDR3 end is not reached by the read, which stops 3 residues before it; the germline J gene fills it in. V and J are TRBV7-8 and TRBJ2-5; D call uncertain. Per germline, CDR1 SGHVS and CDR2 FQNEAQ. This CDR3 contains 12 residues. Trimming left V 5 bases short and J 5 bases short, with 9 bases between. CDR3 DNA, as far as it was read: TGTGCCAGCAGCCCTATCGTGGAGACC. This gives the protein CASSPIVET. Given in full, the CDR3 is CASSPIVETQYF.

This clone was counted at least ten times. With the read ending 3 residues before the CDR3 end, the germline J gene is used to fill in that end. V usage is TRBV5-1 and J usage is TRBJ2-3, with 12 bases aligning to TRBD2. V was pared by 4 bases and J by 2 bases, with 5 bases of the junction left unmatched. The germline V gene has CDR1 SGHRS and CDR2 YFSETQ. CDR3 size: 16 residues. CDR3 DNA (partial): TGCGCCAGCAGCCCAAGGACTAGCGGGGCCACAGATACG. It yields the protein CASSPRTSGATDT. The full CDR3 protein reads CASSPRTSGATDTQYF.

This clone was detected only a few times. CDR3 bases read: TGTGCCTGGATGGGTGCAGGGTACGATGGC. This codes for CAWMGAGYDG. The CDR3 in its entirety is CAWMGAGYDGYTF. This sequence joins TRBV30 and TRBJ1-2; a possible D gene is TRBD1 (5 bases). The read stops 3 residues short of the end of the CDR3; the missing end is completed from the germline J gene. The V and J ends lost 4 bases and 6 bases respectively, with 15 bases between them. Germline lookup yields CDR1 GTSNPN and CDR2 SVGIG (reference sequence). The CDR3 is 13 residues long.

In regard to this clone: Coverage ceases 3 residues before the CDR3 finishes, and the germline J gene fills in the end. The chain recombines TRBV6-2 or TRBV6-3 with TRBJ2-3, with TRBD1 matching 9 bases. Germline values: CDR1 MNHEY, CDR2 SVGEGT. V lost 6 bases and J lost 4; bases outside the gene matches: 5. This CDR3 is 14 amino acids long. The sequenced part of the CDR3 DNA is TGTGCCAGCAGAGGGACAGGGTTAGCAGATACG. Translated: CASRGTGLADT. The whole CDR3 is CASRGTGLADTQYF.

This clone was seen many times. The CDR3 extends 3 residues past the end of the read, so its final part is completed from the germline J gene. The rearrangement links TRBV5-4 to TRBJ1-2, with a tentative D call TRBD1 (5 bases). Germline V CDR1 and CDR2: SGHNT, YYREEE (reference sequence). V lost 1 base, J lost 4 bases, and 8 bases lay in between. CDR3 length: 13 amino acids. This CDR3 is CASSLRQGYGYTF. The part of the CDR3 DNA that was read is TGTGCCAGCAGCTTGAGGCAGGGCTATGGC.

This clone appeared a few times. With the read ending 3 residues before the CDR3 end, the germline J gene is used to fill in that end. The rearrangement links TRBV6-1 to TRBJ1-2, with TRBD1 matching 10 bases. Germline V CDR1 and CDR2: MNHNS, SASEGT. The CDR3 consists of 16 residues. V was pared by 4 bases and J by 5 bases, with 10 bases of the junction left unmatched. CDR3 loop: CASSGTGTGDLYGYTF. CDR3 DNA, as far as it was read: TGTGCCAGCAGTGGGACCGGGACAGGGGACCTTTATGGC.

This clone was recorded at least ten times. The read finishes 3 residues shy of the CDR3 end, and the germline J gene is used to complete it. V usage is TRBV5-6 and J usage is TRBJ2-4, with TRBD1 identical over 8 bases. The CDR3 extends over 15 amino acids. CDR1 and CDR2 (germline): SGHDT, YYEEEE. V lost 1 base to trimming and J lost 7 bases; unmatched junction nucleotides: 7. CDR3 protein: CASSLYGQGRNIQYF. The CDR3 bases that were read are TGTGCCAGCAGCTTGTACGGACAGGGCCGGAACATT.

On this clone: With the read ending 3 residues before the CDR3 end, the germline J gene is used to fill in that end. The gene calls are TRBV7-9 and TRBJ1-4; maybe TRBD1 (5 bases). CDR1 and CDR2 from the germline V gene are SEHNR and FQNEAQ (reference sequence). This CDR3 spans 14 amino acids. V lost 2 bases and J lost 8, with 12 bases in between. The sequenced CDR3 bases are TGTGCCAGCAGCTTAAGGCAGGGCGAGGAAAAA. Its protein product is CASSLRQGEEK. The whole CDR3 region reads CASSLRQGEEKLFF. The whole variable domain, remainder taken from reference TRBV7-9 and TRBJ1-4, is DTGVSQNPRHKITKRGQNVTFRCDPISEHNRLYWYRQTLGQGPEFLTYFQNEAQLEKSRLLSDRFSAERPKGSFSTLEIQRTEQGDSAMYLCASSLRQGEEKLFFGSGTQLSVL.

This clone was detected many times. The CDR3 end is not reached by the read, which stops 3 residues before it; the germline J gene fills it in. The chain employs TRBV6-2 or TRBV6-3 and TRBJ1-1; D is uncertain. Looked up from germline, CDR1 is MNHEY and CDR2 is SVGEGT. Trimming pared 8 bases from V and 5 bases from J, leaving 12 bases between. CDR3 length: 12 amino acids. The CDR3 sequence: CASAFQRTEAFF. Partial CDR3 DNA: TGTGCCAGCGCGTTTCAGCGGACTGAA.

This clone was observed many times. The read terminates 3 residues ahead of where the CDR3 ends, so the germline J gene completes it. The chain combines TRBV19 with TRBJ2-7; weak D call: TRBD1 (6 bases). The CDR3 spans 12 residues. The germline gives CDR1 LNHDA, CDR2 SQIVND (reference sequence). The V end was cut by 1 base, the J end by 5 bases, with 6 bases between. The CDR3 spells CASSIAGDEQYF. The CDR3 DNA, read in part, is TGTGCCAGTAGTATAGCAGGGGACGAG. Using reference TRBV19 and TRBJ2-7 for the parts outside the CDR3, the full variable domain is DGGITQSPKYLFRKEGQNVTLSCEQNLNHDAMYWYRQDPGQGLRLIYYSQIVNDFQKGDIAEGYSVSREKKESFPLTVTSAQKNPTAFYLCASSIAGDEQYFGPGTRLTVT.

On this clone itself: The read comes to an end 3 residues before the CDR3 does, leaving the germline J gene to fill in the end. J is TRBJ1-5 and V is TRBV2, with a weak D call TRBD1 (5 bases). Trimming took off 11 bases at V and 5 bases at J, with 16 bases between the two ends. The CDR3 is 13 amino acids. The germline V gene has CDR1 SNHLY and CDR2 FYNNEI. CDR3 sequence: CAGNRDLYQPQHF. The sequenced part of the CDR3 DNA is TGTGCCGGGAACCGGGACTTGTATCAGCCC.